The rows below give T cell receptor beta chains drawn from one sample of a study of blood T cell repertoires in COVID-19. This table comes from immunoSEQ multiplex PCR, and its TCRdb copy is limited to in-frame clones, with some not included. The table lists 100,000 or so clones, around four fifths of them singletons, with 13% in the top ten. Sequenced material: peripheral blood. The receptors were sampled from a man aged 50 to 60 with active or convalescent COVID-19. Both conserved end residues are part of each CDR3. Clone size is stated in some rows and not others, as once, few, many or a class when expanded.

clone size	V gene	J gene	CDR3 protein
.	TRBV2	TRBJ1-5	CASSEGVGGPGNQPQHF
.	TRBV5-8	TRBJ2-3	CASRREIDTQYF
.	TRBV6-5	TRBJ1-1	CASTRQSYTEAFF
.	TRBV7-9	TRBJ2-7	CASSPAYEQYF
.	TRBV24-1	TRBJ2-6	CATSDSTDIGANVLTF
.	TRBV6-5	TRBJ2-3	CASLGGGSDTQYF
once	TRBV9	TRBJ2-2	CASSARGGAGWTGELFF
.	TRBV11-3	TRBJ2-7	CASSLDRMLGPPEEQYF
.	TRBV19	TRBJ1-3	CASSILGAGGLYSGNTIYF
few	TRBV5-1	TRBJ2-7	CASSLIGGSSYEQYF